These 7 T cell receptor beta chains were all obtained from the same sample, sequenced in a study of blood T cells in healthy people across ages. The authors ran a second PCR of about 7 to 11 cycles using a sample-barcoded 5' primer and a J-beta primer mix. One entry per CDR3 protein results from TCRdb running MiXCR on the 5' RACE reads. This table holds more than 900,000 distinct CDR3 sequences, roughly 29% found once. Separately, the same data were catalogued under a study of T cells of mothers and their children.

The sample comprised blood. These receptors were obtained from a woman aged 35 to 49 in good health.

This clonotype was counted ten times or more. The CDR3 DNA reads TGTGCCAGCAGTTTATTAGAGGGGTCAGTACAGCAGTACTTC. Translation gives CASSLLEGSVQQYF. V gene TRBV27 combines with J gene TRBJ2-7; either TRBD1 or TRBD2 may fit D (5 bases each). V was cut by 1 base and J by 8 bases, with 15 bases left in between. The CDR3 covers 14 residues. CDR1 is MNHEY and CDR2 is SMNVEV in the germline V gene (reference sequence).

This clonotype was recorded many times. The chain uses TRBV7-3 and TRBJ2-7; maybe TRBD1 (6 bases). This CDR3 comprises 13 residues. V was clipped by 5 bases and J by 1 base, with 9 bases between them. CDR1 SGHTA and CDR2 FQGTGA come from the germline V gene. The CDR3 protein is CASSIDRSYEQYF. The CDR3 region has the DNA TGTGCCAGCAGCATCGACAGGTCCTACGAGCAGTACTTC.

There are many counts of this clonotype. Germline is not matched at one junction end, which may reflect a read error. The chain has TRBV7-7 and TRBJ2-3, with D unclear. The CDR3 covers 13 residues. Germline V gene lookup returns CDR1 SSHAT and CDR2 FNYEAQ (reference sequence). The CDR3: CASSLIYRDTQYF. The DNA for the CDR3 is TGTGCTAGCAGCTTAATTTACAGAGATACGCAGTATTTT.

CDR3 region: CASRDRVVEKLFF. CDR3 DNA sequence: TGTGCCAGCAGAGACAGGGTGGTTGAAAAACTGTTTTTT. The rearrangement joins TRBV25-1 to TRBJ1-4; TRBD1 matches at 7 bases. Germline V gives CDR1 MGHDK, CDR2 SYGVNS. V shed 6 bases, J shed 7 bases, and the junction held 5 bases outside the gene matches. The CDR3 length is 13 residues.

About this clonotype: The germline gene is not matched at one end of the junction; a read error may be the cause. The gene calls are TRBV6-1 and TRBJ2-1, with D maybe TRBD2 (7 bases). This CDR3 region has 15 residues. Looked up from germline, CDR1 is MNHNS and CDR2 is SASEGT. The CDR3 loop reads CASSEWWGGYNGQFF. As DNA, the CDR3 is TGTGCCAGCAGTGAATGGTGGGGGGGCTACAATGGGCAGTTCTTC.

On this clonotype: Just one base apart from a much larger clone, this may be a read error. The chain couples TRBV28 to TRBJ2-7; 7 bases are shared with TRBD2. CDR3 length: 14 amino acids. The V gene end was trimmed by 5 bases and the J gene end by 4 bases; junction bases not matched to a gene: 8. The germline gives CDR1 MDHEN, CDR2 SYDVKM. CDR3 in amino acids: CASSAGGRLYEQYF. As DNA, the CDR3 is TGTGCCAGCAGTGCCGGGGGGAGGTTATACGAGCAGTACTTC.

With respect to this clonotype: The junction and the germline gene differ at one end; a read error may be behind it. The chain couples TRBV20-1 to TRBJ2-1; 7 bases are a match to TRBD2. Looked up from germline, CDR1 is DFQATT and CDR2 is SNEGSKA (reference sequence). This CDR3 contains 14 residues. The CDR3 DNA sequence: TGCAGTGCTGGTCGGCGGGGGTCTTATATTGAGAAGTTCTTC. Its translation is CSAGRRGSYIEKFF.